This passage covers 32 T cell receptor beta chains from one sample sequenced in a study of blood T cell repertoires in COVID-19. The assay was immunoSEQ multiplex PCR, and TCRdb's table has in-frame clones only and misses some. The sample carries roughly 160,000 clones, about 74% recorded once. The material sequenced was peripheral blood. These receptors came from a woman older than 75 with acute or convalescent COVID-19.

The rearrangement joins TRBV24-1 to TRBJ2-1, with TRBD2 matching 8 bases. V lost 2 bases to trimming and J lost 9 bases; unmatched junction nucleotides: 11. CDR1 is KGHDR, CDR2 SFDVKD, per germline. This CDR3 region has 16 residues. The chain's CDR3 is CATSDYQAGAPPEQFF. CDR3 DNA sequence: TGTGCCACCAGTGATTACCAAGCGGGAGCCCCGCCTGAGCAGTTCTTC.

The chain employs TRBV5-5 and TRBJ1-2; a weak D match, TRBD1 (6 bases). Germline V gene sequence: CDR1 SGHKS, CDR2 YYEKEE (reference sequence). Trimming pared 0 bases from V and 6 bases from J, leaving 9 bases between. This CDR3 is built from 13 residues. The CDR3 sequence: CASSLGSGDGYTF. Here the CDR3 DNA reads TGTGCCAGCAGCTTGGGGTCAGGGGATGGCTACACCTTC.

The chain links TRBV7-2 to TRBJ1-1; 8 bases are shared with TRBD1. V shed 6 bases, J shed 4 bases, and the junction held 7 bases outside the gene matches. Germline CDR1 SGHTA, CDR2 FQGNSA. This CDR3 comprises 14 residues. The CDR3 coding sequence is TGTGCCAGCAGTCGGGACAGGACGGCCACTGAAGCTTTCTTT. It specifies CASSRDRTATEAFF.

This clone was counted between two and nine times. The gene calls are TRBV7-2 and TRBJ2-7; weak D call: TRBD1 (7 bases). The V and J ends lost 1 base and 6 bases respectively, with 13 bases between them. CDR3 length: 14 amino acids. In germline, CDR1 is SGHTA, CDR2 FQGNSA. The CDR3 sequence: CASSLEWQGGEQYF. CDR3 DNA sequence: TGTGCCAGCAGCTTAGAGTGGCAGGGGGGCGAGCAGTACTTC. The whole variable domain, filled in from reference TRBV7-2 and TRBJ2-7, reads GAGVSQSPSNKVTEKGKDVELRCDPISGHTALYWYRQSLGQGLEFLIYFQGNSAPDKSGLPSDRFSAERTGGSVSTLTIQRTQQEDSAVYLCASSLEWQGGEQYFGPGTRLTVT.

V gene TRBV18 combines with J gene TRBJ1-5, with a possible D match to TRBD1 (5 bases). Germline V gene sequence: CDR1 KGHSH, CDR2 LQKENI. V was pared by 3 bases and J by 5 bases, with 17 bases between. The CDR3 has 16 amino acids. The CDR3 reads CASSPQTPGMDQPQHF. The CDR3 DNA reads as TGTGCCAGCTCACCCCAAACCCCAGGGATGGATCAGCCCCAGCATTTT.

This clone has a handful of counts. The chain links TRBV30 to TRBJ1-1; D is uncertain. The CDR3 has 13 amino acids. CDR1 GTSNPN and CDR2 SVGIG come from the germline V gene (reference sequence). V lost 2 bases, J lost 2 bases, and 9 bases lay in between. In DNA, the CDR3 is TGTGCCTGGAGTTTACAGCCTAACACTGAAGCTTTCTTT. Protein: CAWSLQPNTEAFF.

The J gene is TRBJ2-7, the V gene TRBV6-5; 8 bases match TRBD1. The CDR3 contains 14 residues. The germline gives CDR1 MNHEY, CDR2 SVGAGI. The ends lost 3 bases at V and 4 bases at J; junction bases unmatched: 5. This CDR3 is CASSYERQGYEQYF. The CDR3 DNA sequence: TGTGCCAGCAGTTATGAAAGACAGGGGTACGAGCAGTACTTC.

This rearrangement joins TRBV19 to TRBJ1-5; 8 bases map to TRBD1. CDR3 length: 18 residues. Germline CDR1 reads LNHDA; CDR2 reads SQIVND (reference sequence). V dropped 0 bases and J dropped 2; count of bases not matched to a gene: 9. CDR3 protein: CASSIDSQGATGNQPQHF. The CDR3 DNA reads TGTGCCAGTAGTATAGACTCTCAGGGGGCCACAGGCAATCAGCCCCAGCATTTT.

The chain recombines TRBV3-1 (or the pseudogene TRBV3-2) with TRBJ1-6; no reliable D call. This CDR3 spans 14 amino acids. From germline, CDR1 is LGHDT and CDR2 YNNKEL (reference sequence). V was cut by 1 base and J by 8 bases, with 9 bases left in between. In DNA, the CDR3 is TGTGCCAGCAGCCAAGTTCTCAGCGATTCACCCCTCCACTTT. Encoded protein: CASSQVLSDSPLHF.

This chain joins TRBV21-1 and TRBJ2-3; the table calls TRBD1, which could not be checked here. TRBV21-1 is a listed pseudogene. The CDR3 consists of 15 residues. In DNA form, the CDR3 reads TGTGCCAGCAGGACAACTAGTAGGGGGCCAGATACGCAGTATTTT. It encodes CASRTTSRGPDTQYF.

There are a few counts of this clone. The V call is TRBV5-1, the J call TRBJ1-6; TRBD1 is a possible D gene (6 bases). Trimming pared 4 bases from V and 7 bases from J, leaving 9 bases between. CDR3 size: 13 residues. From germline, CDR1 is SGHRS and CDR2 YFSETQ. The CDR3, as DNA: TGCGCCAGCAGCCCGGACAGCAATTCACCCCTCCACTTT. It encodes CASSPDSNSPLHF.

The chain carries TRBV30 and TRBJ2-1; 12 bases fit TRBD1. V was clipped by 0 bases and J by 9 bases; unmatched bases: 6. The CDR3 is 15 residues long. In germline, CDR1 is GTSNPN, CDR2 SVGIG (reference sequence). The DNA of the CDR3 is TGTGCCTGGAGTGTTAGAGGGACAGGGGGCCGTGAGCAGTTCTTC. As protein: CAWSVRGTGGREQFF.

The chain couples TRBV29-1 to TRBJ1-2; 9 positions match TRBD1. This CDR3 contains 14 residues. The trim removed 6 bases at V and 5 bases at J, leaving 10 bases unmatched. Germline CDR1 SQVTM, CDR2 ANQGSEA. The CDR3 DNA follows: TGCAGCGTCCCGGCCGGGACAGGGCTATATGGCTACACCTTC. This codes for CSVPAGTGLYGYTF. Looking up the rest from reference TRBV29-1 and TRBJ1-2 gives the full variable domain: SAVISQKPSRDICQRGTSLTIQCQVDSQVTMMFWYRQQPGQSLTLIATANQGSEATYESGFVIDKFPISRPNLTFSTLTVSNMSPEDSSIYLCSVPAGTGLYGYTFGSGTRLTVV.

The CDR3 is CASSQDLAGVGHEQFF. The CDR3 coding sequence is TGTGCCAGCAGCCAAGATCTGGCGGGAGTCGGCCATGAGCAGTTCTTC. The chain carries TRBV14 and TRBJ2-1; the match to TRBD2 covers 7 bases. From germline, CDR1 is SGHDN and CDR2 FVKESK. The CDR3 sequence is 16 residues long. Germline trimming cut 0 bases from V and 8 bases from J; bases unmatched to any gene: 10.

The chain recombines TRBV10-3 with TRBJ2-1, with D perhaps TRBD1 (5 bases). Trimming pared 2 bases from V and 6 bases from J, leaving 8 bases between. This CDR3 has 13 residues. Germline V gene lookup returns CDR1 ENHRY and CDR2 SYGVKD. The CDR3 nucleotides are TGTGCCATCAGTGAGGGACACGTCAATGAGCAGTTCTTC. Translating it yields CAISEGHVNEQFF.

CDR3 loop: CASSQAEGVDLTNEKLFF. The CDR3 coding sequence is TGCGCCAGCAGCCAAGCCGAGGGAGTAGACTTAACTAATGAAAAACTGTTTTTT. The rearrangement uses TRBV4-1 and TRBJ1-4; D is ambiguous. This CDR3 spans 18 amino acids. Trimming removed 1 base from V and 1 base from J, with 16 bases in between. Looked up from germline, CDR1 is MGHRA and CDR2 is YSYEKL.

V and J are TRBV19 and TRBJ1-1; D call uncertain. V was trimmed by 1 base and J by 1 base, leaving 7 bases between them. This CDR3 is 14 amino acids long. From germline, CDR1 is LNHDA and CDR2 SQIVND (reference sequence). The CDR3 DNA reads as TGTGCCAGTAGTATAGGTCAGTGGAACACTGAAGCTTTCTTT. Translating it yields CASSIGQWNTEAFF.

V usage is TRBV12-3 or TRBV12-4 and J usage is TRBJ1-1, with D uncertain. The V and J ends lost 2 bases and 6 bases respectively, with 10 bases between them. The CDR3 is 13 amino acids. The CDR3 is CASSLMGTAEAFF. The CDR3 nucleotides are TGTGCCAGCAGTTTAATGGGTACAGCTGAAGCTTTCTTT.

The V gene is TRBV19, the J gene TRBJ2-1; 11 positions agree with TRBD1. Trimming cost V 7 bases and J 3 bases; bases outside gene matches: 8. The CDR3 covers 16 residues. Germline V gives CDR1 LNHDA, CDR2 SQIVND (reference sequence). This chain's CDR3 is CASTPAGTGGYNEQFF. Written as DNA, the CDR3 is TGTGCCAGTACTCCCGCCGGGACAGGGGGCTACAATGAGCAGTTCTTC.

At least ten counts were recorded for this clone. The CDR3 protein is CASSDPPGNYGYTF. DNA of the CDR3: TGTGCCAGCAGTGACCCCCCAGGAAACTATGGCTACACCTTC. The chain employs TRBV2 and TRBJ1-2; no firm D call. CDR3 size: 14 residues. CDR1 SNHLY and CDR2 FYNNEI come from the germline V gene. V lost 3 bases and J 2 bases, leaving 10 bases between the germline ends.

J is TRBJ1-6 and V is TRBV27; 8 bases agree with TRBD1. J lost 5 bases, V lost 1 base, and 1 base had no gene match. This CDR3 contains 15 residues. Germline loops: CDR1 MNHEY, CDR2 SMNVEV (reference sequence). CDR3 in DNA: TGTGCCAGCAGTTTATGGACAGGGAATAATTCACCCCTCCACTTT. Its protein product is CASSLWTGNNSPLHF.

A single count supports this clone. This chain uses TRBV5-1 with TRBJ2-2; possibly TRBD1 for D (5 bases). The CDR3 has 14 residues. Germline-derived CDR1 and CDR2 are SGHRS and YFSETQ. Trimming shortened V by 4 bases and J by 3 bases, and 10 bases separated the two germline ends. The CDR3 here is CASSPRVDTGELFF. CDR3 in DNA: TGCGCCAGCAGCCCCAGGGTTGACACCGGGGAGCTGTTTTTT.

This chain joins TRBV6-5 and TRBJ2-7, with 7 bases fitting TRBD1. The germline V gene has CDR1 MNHEY and CDR2 SVGAGI. This CDR3 spans 15 amino acids. The V segment lost 8 bases and the J segment 6 bases; nucleotides outside the gene matches: 16. The CDR3 DNA sequence: TGTGCCAGCGGGAAGATACAGGGGTCGATATCCGAGCAGTACTTC. This encodes CASGKIQGSISEQYF.

V usage is TRBV10-3 and J usage is TRBJ2-5, with 7 bases matching TRBD1. This CDR3 contains 15 residues. Germline V gene lookup returns CDR1 ENHRY and CDR2 SYGVKD. The ends lost 8 bases at V and 4 bases at J; junction bases unmatched: 13. CDR3 protein: CAIGPQVGGIETQYF. The CDR3, as DNA: TGTGCCATCGGCCCCCAGGTAGGGGGCATAGAGACCCAGTACTTC.

This rearrangement joins TRBV24-1 to TRBJ2-2, with TRBD2 identical over 8 bases. The germline CDR1 and CDR2 sequences are KGHDR and SFDVKD. V gave up 0 bases and J gave up 5 bases; unmatched junction bases: 7. The CDR3 loop spans 17 amino acids. The CDR3, as DNA: TGTGCCACCAGTGATTTGGCCAGCGGGAGCGGGACCGGGGAGCTGTTTTTT. This sequence encodes CATSDLASGSGTGELFF.

The chain joins TRBV28 to TRBJ2-7; D call uncertain. Germline V CDR1 and CDR2: MDHEN, SYDVKM. V was shortened by 7 bases and J by 3 bases, with 16 bases between the two germline ends. CDR3 length: 14 amino acids. CDR3 DNA sequence: TGTGCCAGCAAAATTGCCCACTCGAGCTACGAGCAGTACTTC. This sequence encodes CASKIAHSSYEQYF.

This clone was seen only once. The chain has TRBV12-3 or TRBV12-4 and TRBJ1-2; D not resolved. This CDR3 comprises 13 residues. Deletions cut 3 bases from V and 3 bases from J, with 8 bases between. The CDR3: CASSLLIYYGYTF. The DNA of the CDR3 is TGTGCCAGCAGTTTGCTAATTTACTATGGCTACACCTTC.

This chain uses TRBV6-2 or TRBV6-3 with TRBJ2-2; tentatively, D is TRBD2 (6 bases). This CDR3 has 15 amino acids. The germline V and J ends were trimmed by 0 bases and 5 bases, with 10 bases remaining between them. The germline gives CDR1 MNHEY, CDR2 SVGEGT. CDR3 loop: CASSYSTRETGELFF. CDR3 nucleotides: TGTGCCAGCAGTTACTCGACCCGGGAGACCGGGGAGCTGTTTTTT.

The chain couples TRBV6-5 to TRBJ2-7; 8 bases fit TRBD1. J lost 6 bases, V lost 5 bases, and 3 bases had no gene match. The germline V gene encodes CDR1 MNHEY and CDR2 SVGAGI. This CDR3 contains 12 residues. CDR3 in amino acids: CASSTQGGEQYF. CDR3 nucleotide sequence: TGTGCCAGCAGTACACAGGGGGGCGAGCAGTACTTC.

The chain combines TRBV5-6 with TRBJ2-2; D perhaps matches TRBD1 (6 bases). Deletions cut 6 bases from V and 4 bases from J, with 10 bases between. There are 13 residues in the CDR3. The germline gives CDR1 SGHDT, CDR2 YYEEEE. In DNA form, the CDR3 reads TGTGCCAGCACACAGGGAGTCACCGGGGAGCTGTTTTTT. Translation: CASTQGVTGELFF.

The chain uses TRBV27 and TRBJ2-1, with no clear D. Germline assignment: CDR1 MNHEY and CDR2 SMNVEV (reference sequence). Trimming removed 1 base at V and 9 bases at J, with 4 bases between. The CDR3 contains 11 residues. The CDR3 sequence is CASSLYGEQFF. The CDR3 DNA follows: TGTGCCAGCAGTTTATACGGTGAGCAGTTCTTC.

This clone was counted ten times or more. The chain uses TRBV4-1 and TRBJ2-5, with D perhaps matching TRBD2 (5 bases). V lost 1 base and J 4 bases, leaving 10 bases between the germline ends. Germline V lookup: CDR1 MGHRA, CDR2 YSYEKL. CDR3 size: 14 residues. The CDR3 DNA reads as TGCGCCAGCAGCCAAGGGGAGTGGAGAGAGACCCAGTACTTC. Its protein is CASSQGEWRETQYF.